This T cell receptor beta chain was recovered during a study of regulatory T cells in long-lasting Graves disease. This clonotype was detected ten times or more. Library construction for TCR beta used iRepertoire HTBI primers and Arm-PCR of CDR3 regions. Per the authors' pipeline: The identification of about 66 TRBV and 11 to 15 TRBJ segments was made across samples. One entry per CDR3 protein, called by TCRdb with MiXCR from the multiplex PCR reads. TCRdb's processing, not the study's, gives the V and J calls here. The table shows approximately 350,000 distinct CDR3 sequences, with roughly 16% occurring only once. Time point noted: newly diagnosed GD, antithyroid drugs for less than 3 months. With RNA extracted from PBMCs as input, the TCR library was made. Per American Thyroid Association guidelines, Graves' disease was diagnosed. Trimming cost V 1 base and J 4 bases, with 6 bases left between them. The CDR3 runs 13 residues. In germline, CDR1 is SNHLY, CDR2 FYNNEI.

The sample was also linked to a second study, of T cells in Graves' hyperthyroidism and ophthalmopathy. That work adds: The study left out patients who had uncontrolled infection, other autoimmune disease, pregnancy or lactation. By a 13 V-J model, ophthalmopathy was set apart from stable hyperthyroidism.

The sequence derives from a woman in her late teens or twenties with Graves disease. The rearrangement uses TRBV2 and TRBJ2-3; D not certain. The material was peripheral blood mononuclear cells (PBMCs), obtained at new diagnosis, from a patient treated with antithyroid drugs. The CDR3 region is CASSEDPPDTQYF. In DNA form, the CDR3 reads TGTGCCAGCAGTGAAGACCCGCCAGATACGCAGTATTTT.